One sample yielded the 30 T cell receptor beta chains listed below, sequenced in a study of T cell responses to AZD1222 COVID-19 vaccine. The data were produced by immunoSEQ multiplex PCR, yet TCRdb's version contains in-frame clones alone and is incomplete. Of approximately 110,000 clones listed, about 90% are singletons. The material was peripheral blood, obtained 28 days after the second AZD1222 dose. The receptors originated from an adult who received the AZD1222 COVID-19 vaccine.

This chain uses TRBV5-5 with TRBJ1-5; 7 bases align to TRBD1. J gave up 6 bases and V 3 bases, and 6 bases lay outside the gene matches. CDR1 is SGHKS, CDR2 YYEKEE, per germline (reference sequence). The CDR3 is 14 residues long. The CDR3 DNA is TGTGCCAGCAGCTGGGACAGATCGGCTCAGCCCCAGCATTTT. Amino acid sequence: CASSWDRSAQPQHF.

This chain uses TRBV5-1 with TRBJ1-5; TRBD1 might be the D (5 bases). Germline V CDR1 and CDR2: SGHRS, YFSETQ. The CDR3 spans 13 residues. V gave up 2 bases and J gave up 6 bases, with 9 bases separating them. CDR3 sequence (DNA): TGCGCCAGCAGCTTCCAGGGCTCTCAGCCCCAGCATTTT. The encoded protein is CASSFQGSQPQHF.

DNA for the CDR3: TGTGCCAGCAGTACCACACTCCGGGGACAGTCCTACAATGAGCAGTTCTTC. Translating it yields CASSTTLRGQSYNEQFF. This chain links TRBV28 with TRBJ2-1, with 7 bases aligning to TRBD1. This CDR3 region has 17 residues. Germline loops: CDR1 MDHEN, CDR2 SYDVKM. V gave up 5 bases and J gave up 1 base; unmatched junction bases: 11.

The chain carries TRBV11-2 and TRBJ1-2, with 8 bases lining up with TRBD1. The CDR3 is made up of 15 amino acids. Trimming removed 4 bases from V and 2 bases from J; junction bases left unmatched: 6. Germline CDR1 SGHAT, CDR2 FQNNGV. CDR3 protein: CASSSQTGVNYGYTF. Written as DNA, the CDR3 is TGTGCCAGCAGCTCTCAGACAGGGGTAAACTATGGCTACACCTTC. Supplemented by reference TRBV11-2 and TRBJ1-2, the full variable domain reads EAGVAQSPRYKIIEKRQSVAFWCNPISGHATLYWYQQILGQGPKLLIQFQNNGVVDDSQLPKDRFSAERLKGVDSTLKIQPAKLEDSAVYLCASSSQTGVNYGYTFGSGTRLTVV.

The genes are TRBV30 and TRBJ1-5, with TRBD1 matching 10 bases. The J segment lost 3 bases and the V segment lost 3 bases, leaving 5 bases of the junction unmatched. The CDR3 extends over 15 amino acids. CDR1 and CDR2 from the germline V gene are GTSNPN and SVGIG (reference sequence). CDR3 sequence reads: CAWRGQGVPNQPQHF. The CDR3 DNA is TGTGCCTGGAGAGGACAGGGGGTTCCCAATCAGCCCCAGCATTTT. The variable domain in full, completed from reference TRBV30 and TRBJ1-5, reads SQTIHQWPATLVQPVGSPLSLECTVEGTSNPNLYWYRQAAGRGLQLLFYSVGIGQISSEVPQNLSASRPQDRQFILSSKKLLLSDSGFYLCAWRGQGVPNQPQHFGDGTRLSIL.

CDR3 amino acids: CASSVGAYNEQFF. The CDR3 nucleotides are TGCGCCAGCAGCGTCGGGGCCTACAATGAGCAGTTCTTC. This chain uses TRBV10-2 with TRBJ2-1; D may be TRBD2 (5 bases). Germline V gene sequence: CDR1 WSHSY, CDR2 SAAADI. Trimming left V 6 bases short and J 2 bases short, with 8 bases between. This CDR3 comprises 13 residues.

In its sample, this clone was seen once. The V call is TRBV11-3, the J call TRBJ1-6; TRBD1 is a possible D gene (6 bases). The CDR3 length is 13 residues. Germline CDR1 SGHNT, CDR2 YENEEA. The V end lost 2 bases, the J end lost 8 bases, and 7 bases lay between the germline ends. The CDR3 nucleotides read TGTGCCAGCAGCTTAAACAGGGATTCACCCCTCCACTTT. It encodes CASSLNRDSPLHF.

This clone has only one observation. V is TRBV28 and J is TRBJ1-1, with D possibly being TRBD1 (5 bases). In germline, CDR1 is MDHEN, CDR2 SYDVKM. V lost 8 bases and J lost 4, with 11 bases in between. This CDR3 spans 12 amino acids. Written as DNA, the CDR3 is TGTGCCAGCCGACAGAGTCTCACTGAAGCTTTCTTT. This encodes CASRQSLTEAFF.

The chain couples TRBV7-9 to TRBJ2-1, with TRBD2 identical over 8 bases. CDR1 is SEHNR and CDR2 is FQNEAQ in the germline V gene (reference sequence). V lost 5 bases and J lost 12; bases outside the gene matches: 18. The length of the CDR3 is 16 residues. The chain's CDR3 is CASSPSGTREKGTQFF. In DNA form, the CDR3 reads TGTGCCAGCAGCCCCTCCGGGACTAGGGAGAAAGGGACGCAGTTCTTC.

The rearrangement uses TRBV7-9 and TRBJ1-5; 7 bases align to TRBD1. V was clipped by 3 bases and J by 0 bases; unmatched bases: 2. Germline V gene data show CDR1 as SEHNR and CDR2 as FQNEAQ (reference sequence). This CDR3 comprises 15 residues. CDR3 sequence: CASSFGTASNQPQHF. CDR3 nucleotides: TGTGCCAGCAGCTTTGGGACAGCTAGCAATCAGCCCCAGCATTTT.

The V call is TRBV27, the J call TRBJ2-5, with 9 bases lining up with TRBD2. Germline loops: CDR1 MNHEY, CDR2 SMNVEV (reference sequence). Losses at the gene ends were 6 bases for V and 4 bases for J; bases not matched to a gene: 12. The CDR3 contains 16 residues. The CDR3 loop is CASRPLKAGGGETQYF. CDR3 DNA: TGTGCCAGCAGGCCACTGAAAGCGGGAGGAGGAGAGACCCAGTACTTC.

The chain has TRBV7-3 and TRBJ2-3, with 11 bases matching TRBD2. With 3 bases clipped from V and 3 bases from J, the junction kept 2 bases outside the gene matches. This CDR3 has 15 residues. The germline V gene has CDR1 SGHTA and CDR2 FQGTGA. The CDR3 here is CASSLTSGITDTQYF. The CDR3 DNA follows: TGTGCCAGCAGCTTGACTAGCGGGATTACAGATACGCAGTATTTT. Filled out from reference TRBV7-3 and TRBJ2-3, the complete variable domain reads GAGVSQTPSNKVTEKGKYVELRCDPISGHTALYWYRQSLGQGPEFLIYFQGTGAADDSGLPNDRFFAVRPEGSVSTLKIQRTERGDSAVYLCASSLTSGITDTQYFGPGTRLTVL.

The CDR3 reads CASSTGTAFYEQYF. CDR3 nucleotides: TGCGCCAGCAGCACCGGGACAGCCTTCTACGAGCAGTACTTC. V is TRBV5-1 and J is TRBJ2-7, with 7 nucleotides matching TRBD1. The trim removed 4 bases at V and 3 bases at J, leaving 7 bases unmatched. The germline V gene has CDR1 SGHRS and CDR2 YFSETQ. The CDR3 consists of 14 residues.

The chain joins TRBV27 to TRBJ1-2; no reliable D call. The germline V gene encodes CDR1 MNHEY and CDR2 SMNVEV (reference sequence). The CDR3 runs 14 residues. Trimming took 2 bases from V and 3 from J, leaving 10 bases between them. The CDR3 is CASSLGESHYGYTF. The CDR3 DNA is TGTGCCAGCAGTTTAGGGGAGTCTCACTATGGCTACACCTTC.

This clone was detected once. V gene TRBV28 combines with J gene TRBJ1-3; D possibly corresponds to TRBD1 (6 bases). The CDR3 length is 14 residues. V dropped 7 bases and J dropped 6 bases, with 16 bases sitting between them. From germline, CDR1 is MDHEN and CDR2 SYDVKM. As DNA, the CDR3 is TGTGCCAGCATCCTGAGGGGGGCTGAAAACACCATATATTTT. Translating gives CASILRGAENTIYF.

This chain links TRBV7-3 with TRBJ2-3; weak D call: TRBD2 (5 bases). The V end lost 4 bases, the J end lost 5 bases, and 13 bases lay between the germline ends. CDR1 and CDR2 from the germline V gene are SGHTA and FQGTGA. The CDR3 is made up of 14 amino acids. The CDR3 spells CASSSSSDEDTQYF. The CDR3, as DNA: TGTGCCAGCAGCTCTAGCTCCGATGAAGATACGCAGTATTTT.

The CDR3 DNA follows: TGTGCCAGCAGCCATTCGCTAGCGCAATCCTACAATGAGCAGTTCTTC. Translation gives CASSHSLAQSYNEQFF. V is TRBV5-6 and J is TRBJ2-1, with a tentative D call TRBD2 (6 bases). Germline-derived CDR1 and CDR2 are SGHDT and YYEEEE. This CDR3 comprises 16 residues. Trimming pared 4 bases from V and 1 base from J, leaving 15 bases between. Drawing the rest from reference TRBV5-6 and TRBJ2-1, the complete variable domain is DAGVTQSPTHLIKTRGQQVTLRCSPKSGHDTVSWYQQALGQGPQFIFQYYEEEERQRGNFPDRFSGHQFPNYSSELNVNALLLGDSALYLCASSHSLAQSYNEQFFGPGTRLTVL.

This clone turned up a few times. The chain carries TRBV10-2 and TRBJ2-1; the D gene is possibly TRBD2 (5 bases). CDR1 and CDR2 from the germline V gene are WSHSY and SAAADI. Deletions cut 3 bases from V and 10 bases from J, with 19 bases between. This CDR3 spans 15 amino acids. The DNA of the CDR3 is TGCGCCAGCAGTGACCCCGCCGGAAGCGGCCAAGAGCAGTTCTTC. It translates to CASSDPAGSGQEQFF.

Regarding this clone: One end of the junction fails to match germline, which may point to a read error. V and J are TRBV7-8 and TRBJ2-5; 7 bases are a match to TRBD2. The CDR3 contains 15 residues. Germline CDR1 reads SGHVS; CDR2 reads FQNEAQ. CDR3 sequence (DNA): TGTGCCAGCAGCCTAGCGGAGGGATTTGGAGAGACCCAGTACTTC. This codes for CASSLAEGFGETQYF.

The rearrangement links TRBV28 to TRBJ2-7; TRBD1 matches at 8 bases. The CDR3 consists of 15 residues. V lost 3 bases to trimming and J lost 0 bases; unmatched junction nucleotides: 4. CDR1 is MDHEN and CDR2 is SYDVKM in the germline V gene. The CDR3, as DNA: TGTGCCAGCAGTTTTACAGGGGGGAGCTCCTACGAGCAGTACTTC. Protein: CASSFTGGSSYEQYF. Variable domain in full (rest from reference TRBV28 and TRBJ2-7): DVKVTQSSRYLVKRTGEKVFLECVQDMDHENMFWYRQDPGLGLRLIYFSYDVKMKEKGDIPEGYSVSREKKERFSLILESASTNQTSMYLCASSFTGGSSYEQYFGPGTRLTVT.

V usage is TRBV14 and J usage is TRBJ2-1; D not certain. V lost 4 bases and J 7 bases, leaving 11 bases between the germline ends. Germline CDR1 and CDR2: SGHDN and FVKESK. The CDR3 covers 13 residues. The CDR3 loop reads CASSLRVLNEQFF. CDR3 DNA: TGTGCCAGCAGCCTCCGGGTCCTGAATGAGCAGTTCTTC.

V gene TRBV5-1 combines with J gene TRBJ1-4, with TRBD1 identical over 7 bases. Germline values: CDR1 SGHRS, CDR2 YFSETQ. CDR3 length: 16 residues. J gave up 0 bases and V 4 bases, and 6 bases lay outside the gene matches. The CDR3 is CASSEGQSATNEKLFF. The CDR3 DNA follows: TGCGCCAGCAGCGAGGGACAGTCAGCAACTAATGAAAAACTGTTTTTT.

The chain recombines TRBV5-1 with TRBJ2-3; 8 bases line up with TRBD1. V shed 0 bases and J 3 bases; nucleotides not matched to a gene: 3. Germline CDR1 and CDR2: SGHRS and YFSETQ. The CDR3 loop spans 15 amino acids. CDR3 residues: CASSLGTGRTDTQYF. For the CDR3, the DNA is TGCGCCAGCAGCTTGGGGACAGGGAGGACAGATACGCAGTATTTT.

V is TRBV6-1 and J is TRBJ2-3, with 11 bases lining up with TRBD2. The CDR3 loop spans 16 amino acids. V lost 3 bases, J lost 2 bases, and 4 bases stayed unmatched. Per germline, CDR1 MNHNS and CDR2 SASEGT. Written as DNA, the CDR3 is TGTGCCAGCAGTGACCAACTAGCGGGAGACACAGATACGCAGTATTTT. It codes for CASSDQLAGDTDTQYF.

The CDR3 sequence: CASSEAGTLVPIPHF. The CDR3 DNA follows: TGTGCCAGCAGTGAAGCGGGGACCCTGGTTCCTATACCCCACTTT. This chain uses TRBV6-1 with TRBJ1-6, with a weak D call TRBD1 (5 bases). The germline V gene encodes CDR1 MNHNS and CDR2 SASEGT. The CDR3 is made up of 15 amino acids. V was shortened by 0 bases and J by 18 bases, with 21 bases between the two germline ends.

The chain carries TRBV7-8 and TRBJ2-3; D not resolved. CDR3 length: 12 amino acids. Germline V lookup: CDR1 SGHVS, CDR2 FQNEAQ. V gave up 6 bases and J gave up 5 bases, with 9 bases separating them. CDR3 bases: TGTGCCAGCAGACTTATGGAAGATACGCAGTATTTT. Translated, it gives CASRLMEDTQYF.

This chain links TRBV4-1 with TRBJ1-6; unclear D gene. Trimming took off 3 bases at V and 6 bases at J, with 6 bases between the two ends. The germline V gene has CDR1 MGHRA and CDR2 YSYEKL. CDR3 length: 13 amino acids. The DNA for the CDR3 is TGCGCCAGCAGCCATTTCTCTAATTCACCCCTCCACTTT. This encodes CASSHFSNSPLHF.

The gene calls are TRBV29-1 and TRBJ2-1, with TRBD2 matching over 9 bases. The CDR3 spans 15 residues. Germline CDR1 reads SQVTM; CDR2 reads ANQGSEA. V dropped 4 bases and J dropped 2; count of bases not matched to a gene: 6. CDR3 sequence (DNA): TGCAGCGTTGCTGATAGCGGGGGCCCCTACAATGAGCAGTTCTTC. It encodes CSVADSGGPYNEQFF.

The rearrangement joins TRBV6-1 to TRBJ2-2; D possibly corresponds to TRBD1 (5 bases). This CDR3 spans 13 amino acids. Germline CDR1 reads MNHNS; CDR2 reads SASEGT. Deletions cut 3 bases from V and 3 bases from J, with 5 bases between. The CDR3 DNA reads TGTGCCAGCAGTGACAGGGACACCGGGGAGCTGTTTTTT. It codes for CASSDRDTGELFF.

The CDR3 DNA is TGTGCCAGCAGTGTACAGGGGATAGACACTGAAGCTTTCTTT. Translated: CASSVQGIDTEAFF. The chain employs TRBV2 and TRBJ1-1; 7 bases map to TRBD1. Germline V gene data show CDR1 as SNHLY and CDR2 as FYNNEI. Unmatched junction bases numbered 5, after V lost 4 bases and J lost 3 bases. The CDR3 spans 14 residues.